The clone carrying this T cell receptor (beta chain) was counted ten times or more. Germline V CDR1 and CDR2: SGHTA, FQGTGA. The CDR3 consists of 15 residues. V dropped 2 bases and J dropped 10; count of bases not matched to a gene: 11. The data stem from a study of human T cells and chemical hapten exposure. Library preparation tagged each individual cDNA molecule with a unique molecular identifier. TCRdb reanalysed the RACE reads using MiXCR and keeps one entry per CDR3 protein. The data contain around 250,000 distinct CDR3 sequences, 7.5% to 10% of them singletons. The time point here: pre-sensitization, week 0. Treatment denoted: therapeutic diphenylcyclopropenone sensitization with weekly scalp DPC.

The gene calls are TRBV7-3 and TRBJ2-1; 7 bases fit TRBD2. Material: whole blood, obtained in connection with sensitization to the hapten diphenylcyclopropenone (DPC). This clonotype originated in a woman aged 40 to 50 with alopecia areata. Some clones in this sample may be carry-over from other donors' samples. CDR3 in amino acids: CASSLGWRGRGEQFF. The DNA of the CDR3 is TGTGCCAGCAGCTTAGGCTGGCGGGGGAGAGGGGAGCAGTTCTTC.